Included here is one T cell receptor (beta chain) sequence, with context. This sample stems from a study of T cells after posttransplantation cyclophosphamide. The length of the CDR3 is 15 residues. V lost 1 base and J 0 bases, leaving 9 bases between the germline ends. Per the germline V gene, CDR1 is SGHAT and CDR2 is FQNNGV. Clones were read by immunoSEQ multiplex PCR, and TCRdb kept only the in-frame ones, dropping some. Counted here are fewer than 40,000 clones, about 87% occurring once; the ten biggest clones make up 15%. Sequencing was carried out using PBMCs. The TCR originated in a woman aged 40 to 50 with a blood cancer, CMV-positive, and with a related stem cell donor. This chain connects TRBV11-2 to TRBJ1-2, with D possibly TRBD1 on 5 matching bases. The DNA of the CDR3 is TGTGCCAGCAGCTTAGCCGCAGGGACTAACTATGGCTACACCTTC. This gives the protein CASSLAAGTNYGYTF.